Following are 13 T cell receptor beta chains from one sample sequenced in a study of T cells after yellow fever vaccination. TCRdb re-derived calls from the 5' RACE reads in MiXCR, one entry per CDR3 protein. The profile shows about 300,000 distinct CDR3 sequences, 8.7% of them singletons. Specimen: CD4+ T cells sorted from PBMCs, collected 5 days after the yellow fever booster vaccination. The receptors here all came from a man in his late teens or twenties who received the YFV17D yellow fever vaccine.

This clonotype was observed a few times. This chain joins TRBV2 and TRBJ2-2; D gene ambiguous. CDR3 size: 13 residues. From germline, CDR1 is SNHLY and CDR2 FYNNEI. V lost 6 bases and J 6 bases, leaving 11 bases between the germline ends. CDR3 residues: CASRPRVPGELFF. The CDR3 bases are TGTGCCAGCAGACCTAGGGTACCCGGGGAGCTGTTTTTT.

This clonotype has ten or more counts. The rearrangement uses TRBV5-1 and TRBJ2-5; TRBD1 aligns across 7 bases. The CDR3 is 14 amino acids. V was clipped by 5 bases and J by 7 bases; unmatched bases: 11. CDR1 is SGHRS and CDR2 is YFSETQ in the germline V gene. The CDR3 DNA sequence: TGCGCCAGCAGTTCCTCCCGACAGGGCGGGACCCAGTACTTC. Protein product: CASSSSRQGGTQYF.

This clonotype was found many times. The CDR3 region has the DNA TGTGCCAGCAGTGACTCGAGAATGTCCGGGGAGCTGTTTTTT. Protein sequence: CASSDSRMSGELFF. The chain has TRBV6-4 and TRBJ2-2; D gene uncertain. The CDR3 consists of 14 residues. V was trimmed by 0 bases and J by 6 bases, leaving 8 bases between them. The germline gives CDR1 MRHNA, CDR2 SNTAGT.

This clonotype was detected a few times. The chain combines TRBV6-2 or TRBV6-3 with TRBJ2-1, with TRBD1 matching 7 bases. Germline CDR1 and CDR2: MNHEY and SVGEGT. V was pared by 8 bases and J by 5 bases, with 9 bases of the junction left unmatched. The CDR3 sequence is 14 residues long. CDR3 DNA sequence: TGTGCCAGCCTCAGGGGGACGGTCAACAATGAGCAGTTCTTC. Encoded protein: CASLRGTVNNEQFF.

J is TRBJ1-1 and V is TRBV5-1, with D maybe TRBD1 (6 bases). The CDR3 covers 14 residues. CDR1 is SGHRS and CDR2 is YFSETQ in the germline V gene. V lost 4 bases to trimming and J lost 4 bases, with 14 bases between them. CDR3 in amino acids: CASSHGQLGTEAFF. The CDR3, as DNA: TGCGCCAGCAGCCACGGACAGTTGGGCACTGAAGCTTTCTTT.

This clonotype occurred a few times. J is TRBJ2-5 and V is TRBV20-1; D gene unclear. There are 13 residues in the CDR3. Deletions cut 5 bases from V and 3 bases from J, with 13 bases between. The V gene's germline CDR1 is DFQATT and CDR2 SNEGSKA (reference sequence). CDR3: CSAYKDQEETQYF. As DNA, the CDR3 is TGCAGTGCTTACAAGGACCAGGAAGAGACCCAGTACTTC.

This clonotype has a count of ten or more. CDR3 in DNA: TGTGCCAGCACGCCCAATCCTGGGACAGGGACAAACGAGCAGTACTTC. Amino acids: CASTPNPGTGTNEQYF. The J gene is TRBJ2-7, the V gene TRBV6-2 or TRBV6-3, with 9 bases matching TRBD1. With V trimmed by 7 bases and J by 5 bases, 15 bases remained unmatched. This CDR3 is 16 amino acids long. Germline lookup yields CDR1 MNHEY and CDR2 SVGEGT.

This clonotype appeared a few times. J is TRBJ1-2 and V is TRBV12-3 or TRBV12-4, with a weak D call TRBD1 (5 bases). The CDR3 length is 13 residues. V gave up 3 bases and J gave up 6 bases, with 11 bases separating them. The CDR3 here is CASSFPAGNGYTF. The CDR3 DNA reads TGTGCCAGCAGTTTCCCAGCAGGGAATGGCTACACCTTC.

A few counts support this clonotype. The genes are TRBV7-2 and TRBJ2-7; D is perhaps TRBD1 (5 bases). V lost 4 bases and J lost 0, with 13 bases in between. The V gene's germline CDR1 is SGHTA and CDR2 FQGNSA. CDR3 length equals 15 residues. CDR3 sequence reads: CASSSQSTVSYEQYF. The CDR3 DNA is TGTGCCAGCAGCTCCCAATCGACAGTCTCCTACGAGCAGTACTTC.

The rearrangement uses TRBV19 and TRBJ1-2; D remains ambiguous. Between the trimmed V and J ends, which lost 5 bases and 2 bases, there was a span of 12 bases. The CDR3 is 14 amino acids. Per the germline V gene, CDR1 is LNHDA and CDR2 is SQIVND (reference sequence). The CDR3 loop reads CASSVSGGNYGYTF. The CDR3 DNA is TGTGCCAGTAGTGTCTCGGGCGGGAACTATGGCTACACCTTC.

The rearrangement links TRBV7-2 to TRBJ2-5; TRBD1 matches at 11 bases. V was clipped by 4 bases and J by 6 bases; unmatched bases: 4. Germline values: CDR1 SGHTA, CDR2 FQGNSA. The CDR3 consists of 14 residues. The CDR3 region is CASSWTGGGKTQYF. Here the CDR3 DNA reads TGTGCCAGCAGCTGGACAGGGGGCGGAAAGACCCAGTACTTC.

The chain links TRBV11-2 to TRBJ2-2; 7 bases fit TRBD1. Germline assignment: CDR1 SGHAT and CDR2 FQNNGV. The CDR3 consists of 15 residues. V shed 6 bases, J shed 4 bases, and the junction held 8 bases outside the gene matches. The CDR3 spells CASRFQQGITGELFF. DNA for the CDR3: TGTGCCAGCAGATTCCAACAGGGGATCACCGGGGAGCTGTTTTTT.

This clonotype was detected a few times. The chain joins TRBV3-1 to TRBJ2-7; D call uncertain. Germline V gives CDR1 LGHDT, CDR2 YNNKEL (reference sequence). This CDR3 comprises 11 residues. V was clipped by 2 bases and J by 6 bases, with 5 bases between them. CDR3 protein: CASSQSFEQYF. CDR3 DNA: TGTGCCAGCAGCCAATCATTCGAGCAGTACTTC.